This TCR beta chain is from a study of blood T cell repertoires in COVID-19. Germline CDR1 reads MNHEY; CDR2 reads SVGAGI. V shed 6 bases and J shed 3 bases, with 14 bases lying between them. CDR3 size: 14 residues. This table comes from immunoSEQ multiplex PCR, and its TCRdb copy is limited to in-frame clones, with some not included. This table holds 100,000 or so clones, approximately 76% found once. The specimen sequenced was peripheral blood. This chain connects TRBV6-5 to TRBJ2-5; no reliable D call. The sequence came from a woman in her seventies with acute or convalescent COVID-19. The CDR3 bases are TGTGCCAGCAGCTCCAGTTATACTAAAGAGACCCAGTACTTC. Translated: CASSSSYTKETQYF.